This T cell receptor beta chain was identified during a study of blood T cell repertoires in COVID-19. Across the whole study: From the United States, Italy and Spain came samples of acute and convalescent COVID-19. PBMCs, B-cell-depleted T cells, or T cells provided the cDNA or gDNA that made up the material.

There are 19 residues in the CDR3. V lost 1 base and J 0 bases, leaving 18 bases between the germline ends. Germline loops: CDR1 LGHNT, CDR2 FRNRAP. In the study's own analysis: From reference gene primer amplification, estimates of nucleated cell counts were derived. The data were produced by immunoSEQ multiplex PCR, yet TCRdb's version contains in-frame clones alone and is incomplete. D and trimming were read from the DNA, whereas the V and J calls and clone size are those reported in that table. The sample holds approximately 60,000 clones, about 85% seen once. Seattle researchers signed up patients amid active infection and tracked them longitudinally.

The specimen sequenced was peripheral blood. The chain links TRBV12-5 to TRBJ2-2; D is ambiguous. The TCR was taken from a woman older than 75 with COVID-19, enrolled during active disease. CDR3 protein: CASGLGAIAPGSNTGELFF. The CDR3, as DNA: TGTGCTAGTGGTTTGGGGGCAATTGCGCCAGGCTCGAACACCGGGGAGCTGTTTTTT.